Here is one T cell receptor beta chain with its context. The data originate from a study of blood T cell repertoires in COVID-19. The overall study: Sites across the United States, Italy and Spain contributed samples from acute and convalescent COVID-19. T cells, B-cell-depleted T cells, or PBMCs provided the cDNA or gDNA that served as material.

Per the authors' pipeline: Reference gene primer amplification gave estimated nucleated cell counts. Repertoires were generated with immunoSEQ multiplex PCR, while TCRdb's copy carries only in-frame clones and drops some. For V, J and clone size, that table is used; D and trimming come from the DNA. The sample lists 75,000 to 95,000 clones, approximately 78% occurring once. CDR3 length: 15 amino acids. Germline lookup yields CDR1 LNHDA and CDR2 SQIVND (reference sequence). The germline V and J ends were trimmed by 5 bases and 0 bases, with 10 bases remaining between them. This sequence was found in a man between 60 and 75 years old with COVID-19, enrolled during active disease. The genes are TRBV19 and TRBJ2-2; maybe TRBD2 (5 bases). Sequencing used peripheral blood. Written as DNA, the CDR3 is TGTGCCAGTAGTTTCGACGGGACGAACACCGGGGAGCTGTTTTTT. Amino acid sequence: CASSFDGTNTGELFF.